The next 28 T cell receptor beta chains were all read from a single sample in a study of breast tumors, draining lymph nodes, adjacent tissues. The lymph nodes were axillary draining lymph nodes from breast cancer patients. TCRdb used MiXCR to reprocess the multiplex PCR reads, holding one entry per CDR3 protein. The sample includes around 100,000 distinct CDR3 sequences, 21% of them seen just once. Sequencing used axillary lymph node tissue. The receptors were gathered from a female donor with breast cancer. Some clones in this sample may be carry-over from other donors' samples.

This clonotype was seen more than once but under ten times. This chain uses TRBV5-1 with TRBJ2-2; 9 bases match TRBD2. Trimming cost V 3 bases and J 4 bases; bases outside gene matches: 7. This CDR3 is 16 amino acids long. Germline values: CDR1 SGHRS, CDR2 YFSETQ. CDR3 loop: CASSSAGTSSTGELFF. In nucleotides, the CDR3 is TGCGCCAGCAGCTCGGCCGGGACTAGCAGCACCGGGGAGCTGTTTTTT.

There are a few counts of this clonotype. The DNA of the CDR3 is TGCAGTGCTAGGACAGACCGGCTAGCCAAAAACATTCAGTACTTC. Translation gives CSARTDRLAKNIQYF. The chain employs TRBV20-1 and TRBJ2-4, with a weak D call TRBD1 (5 bases). The CDR3 is made up of 15 amino acids. The V gene lost 3 bases and the J gene lost 0 bases, with 12 bases spanning the gap. The V gene's germline CDR1 is DFQATT and CDR2 SNEGSKA (reference sequence).

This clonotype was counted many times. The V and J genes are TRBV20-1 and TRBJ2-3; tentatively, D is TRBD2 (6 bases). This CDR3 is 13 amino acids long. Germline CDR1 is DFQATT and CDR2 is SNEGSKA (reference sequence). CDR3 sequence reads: CTSLKRATDTQYF. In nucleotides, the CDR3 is TGCACCAGCCTGAAGCGGGCCACAGATACGCAGTATTTT.

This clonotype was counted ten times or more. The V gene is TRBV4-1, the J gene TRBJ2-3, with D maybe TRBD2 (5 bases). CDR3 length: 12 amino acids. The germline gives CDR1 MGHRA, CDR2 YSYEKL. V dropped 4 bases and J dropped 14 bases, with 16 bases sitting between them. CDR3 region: CASSLPGRGLYF. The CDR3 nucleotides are TGCGCCAGCAGCCTCCCGGGCCGGGGTTTGTATTTT.

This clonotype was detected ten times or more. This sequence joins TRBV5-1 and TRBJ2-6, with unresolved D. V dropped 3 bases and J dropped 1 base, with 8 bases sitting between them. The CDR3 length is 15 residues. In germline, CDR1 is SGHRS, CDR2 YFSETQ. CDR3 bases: TGCGCCAGCAGCTCCCGTTATTCTGGGGCCAACGTCCTGACTTTC. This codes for CASSSRYSGANVLTF.

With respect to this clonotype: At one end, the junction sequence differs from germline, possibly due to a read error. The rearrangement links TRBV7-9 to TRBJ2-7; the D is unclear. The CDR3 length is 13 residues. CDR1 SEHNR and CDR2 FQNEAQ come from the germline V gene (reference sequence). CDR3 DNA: TGTGCCAGCAGCTCCCTGGCTTCCTACGAGCTGTACTTC. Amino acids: CASSSLASYELYF.

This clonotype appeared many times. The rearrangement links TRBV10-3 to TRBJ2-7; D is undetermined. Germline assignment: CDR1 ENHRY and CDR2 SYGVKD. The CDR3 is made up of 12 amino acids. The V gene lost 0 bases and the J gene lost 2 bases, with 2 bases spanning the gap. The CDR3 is CAISESTYEQYF. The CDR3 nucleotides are TGTGCCATCAGTGAGTCAACCTACGAGCAGTACTTC.

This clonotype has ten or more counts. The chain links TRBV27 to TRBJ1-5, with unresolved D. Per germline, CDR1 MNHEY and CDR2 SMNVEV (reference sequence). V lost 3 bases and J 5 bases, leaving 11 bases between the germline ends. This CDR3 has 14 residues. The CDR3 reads CASSFRGRDQPQHF. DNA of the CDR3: TGTGCCAGCAGTTTCCGTGGTCGCGATCAGCCCCAGCATTTT.

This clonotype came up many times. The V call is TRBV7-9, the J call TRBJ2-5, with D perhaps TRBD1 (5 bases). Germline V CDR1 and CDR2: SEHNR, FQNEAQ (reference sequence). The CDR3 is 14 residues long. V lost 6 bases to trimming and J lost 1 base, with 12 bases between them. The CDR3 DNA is TGTGCCAGCAGTCAGGGATTCGGCCAAGAGACCCAGTACTTC. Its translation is CASSQGFGQETQYF.

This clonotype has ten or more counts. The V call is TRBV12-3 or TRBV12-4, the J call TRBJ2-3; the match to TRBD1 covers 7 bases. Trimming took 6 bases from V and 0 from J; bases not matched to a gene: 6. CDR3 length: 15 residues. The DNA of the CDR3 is TGTGCCAGCAGGCCCACAGGGGCCAGCACAGATACGCAGTATTTT. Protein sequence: CASRPTGASTDTQYF.

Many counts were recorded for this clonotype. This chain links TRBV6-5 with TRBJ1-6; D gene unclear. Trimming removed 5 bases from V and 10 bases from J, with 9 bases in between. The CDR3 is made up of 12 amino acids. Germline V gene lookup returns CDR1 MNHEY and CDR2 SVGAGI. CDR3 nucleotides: TGTGCCAGCAGTGGTCAGGCCTCACCCCTCCACTTT. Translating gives CASSGQASPLHF.

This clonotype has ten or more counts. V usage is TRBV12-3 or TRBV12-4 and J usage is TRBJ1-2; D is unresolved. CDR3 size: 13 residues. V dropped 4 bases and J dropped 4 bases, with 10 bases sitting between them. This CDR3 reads CASSSGGGYGYTF. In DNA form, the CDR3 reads TGTGCCAGCAGTTCCGGTGGAGGCTATGGCTACACCTTC.

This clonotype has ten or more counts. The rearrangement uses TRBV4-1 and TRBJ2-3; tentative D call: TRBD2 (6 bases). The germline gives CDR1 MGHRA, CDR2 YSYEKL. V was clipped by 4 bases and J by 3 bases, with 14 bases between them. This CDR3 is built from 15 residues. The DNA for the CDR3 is TGCGCCAGCAGCCCCCAGTGGGGGAGGACAGATACGCAGTATTTT. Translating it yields CASSPQWGRTDTQYF.

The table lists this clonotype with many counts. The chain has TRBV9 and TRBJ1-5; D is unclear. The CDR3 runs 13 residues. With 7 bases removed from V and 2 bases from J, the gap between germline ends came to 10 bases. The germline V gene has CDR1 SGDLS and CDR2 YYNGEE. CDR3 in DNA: TGTGCCAGCTCCGCTTCGGGCAATCAGCCCCAGCATTTT. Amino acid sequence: CASSASGNQPQHF.

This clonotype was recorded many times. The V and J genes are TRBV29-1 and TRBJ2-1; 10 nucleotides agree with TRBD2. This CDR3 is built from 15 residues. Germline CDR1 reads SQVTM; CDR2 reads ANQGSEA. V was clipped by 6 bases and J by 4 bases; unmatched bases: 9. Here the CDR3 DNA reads TGCAGCGTGAATACTCTAGCGGGAGTTTACAATGAGCAGTTCTTC. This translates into CSVNTLAGVYNEQFF.

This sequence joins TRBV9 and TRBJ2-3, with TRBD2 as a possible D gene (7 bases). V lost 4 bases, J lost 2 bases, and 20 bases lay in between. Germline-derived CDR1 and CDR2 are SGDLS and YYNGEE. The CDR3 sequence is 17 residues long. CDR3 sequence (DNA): TGTGCCAGCAGCCCCCCGGAAGGGGGGGGCCTCACAGATACGCAGTATTTT. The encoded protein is CASSPPEGGGLTDTQYF. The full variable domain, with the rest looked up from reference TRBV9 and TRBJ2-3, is DSGVTQTPKHLITATGQRVTLRCSPRSGDLSVYWYQQSLDQGLQFLIQYYNGEERAKGNILERFSAQQFPDLHSELNLSSLELGDSALYFCASSPPEGGGLTDTQYFGPGTRLTVL.

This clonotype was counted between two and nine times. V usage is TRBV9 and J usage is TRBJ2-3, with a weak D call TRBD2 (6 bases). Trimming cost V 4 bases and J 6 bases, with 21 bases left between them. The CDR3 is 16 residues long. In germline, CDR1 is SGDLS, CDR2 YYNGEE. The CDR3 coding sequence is TGTGCCAGCAGCCCTGGGGCCCTGGACCGGGGGGATACGCAGTATTTT. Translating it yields CASSPGALDRGDTQYF.

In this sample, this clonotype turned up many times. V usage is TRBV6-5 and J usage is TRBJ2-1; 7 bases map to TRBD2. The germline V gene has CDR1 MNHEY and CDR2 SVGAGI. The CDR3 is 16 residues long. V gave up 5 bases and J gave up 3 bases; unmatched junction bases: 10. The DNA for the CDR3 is TGTGCCAGCAGTCTTCCGGGGACTACCTTCTACAATGAGCAGTTCTTC. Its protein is CASSLPGTTFYNEQFF.

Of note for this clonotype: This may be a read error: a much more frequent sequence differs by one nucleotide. The CDR3 DNA is TGTGCCAGCACCACGGGGGAGAGGAGATCCTACGAGCAGTACTTC. This translates into CASTTGERRSYEQYF. The rearrangement uses TRBV6-6 and TRBJ2-7, with D possibly matching TRBD2 (6 bases). There are 15 residues in the CDR3. Germline values: CDR1 MNHNY, CDR2 SVGAGI (reference sequence). V lost 7 bases, J lost 1 base, and 17 bases lay in between.

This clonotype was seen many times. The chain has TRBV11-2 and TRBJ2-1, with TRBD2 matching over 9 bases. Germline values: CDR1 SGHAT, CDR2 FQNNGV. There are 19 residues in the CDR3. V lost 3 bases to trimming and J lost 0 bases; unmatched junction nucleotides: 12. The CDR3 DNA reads TGTGCCAGCAGCTTTCTTAGCGGGAGTTTGGTTGGCTCCTACAATGAGCAGTTCTTC. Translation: CASSFLSGSLVGSYNEQFF.

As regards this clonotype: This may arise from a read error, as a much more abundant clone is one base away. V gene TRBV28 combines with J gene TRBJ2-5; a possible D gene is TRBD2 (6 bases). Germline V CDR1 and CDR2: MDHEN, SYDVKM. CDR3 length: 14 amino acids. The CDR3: CASRATGGRETQHF. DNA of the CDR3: TGTGCCAGCAGGGCCACCGGGGGACGGGAGACCCAGCACTTC.

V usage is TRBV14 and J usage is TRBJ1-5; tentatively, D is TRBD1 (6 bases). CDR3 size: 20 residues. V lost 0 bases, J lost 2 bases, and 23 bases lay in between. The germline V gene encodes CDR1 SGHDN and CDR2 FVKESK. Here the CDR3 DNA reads TGTGCCAGCAGCCAAGAGGAAGGGCCGGGGCGACAGGTACGCAATCAGCCCCAGCATTTT. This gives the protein CASSQEEGPGRQVRNQPQHF.

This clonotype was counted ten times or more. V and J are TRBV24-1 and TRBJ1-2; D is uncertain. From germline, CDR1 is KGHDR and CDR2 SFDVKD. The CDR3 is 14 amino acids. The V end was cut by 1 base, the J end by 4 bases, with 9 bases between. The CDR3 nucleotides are TGTGCCACCAGTGATTTCCGGACCGGCTATGGCTACACCTTC. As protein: CATSDFRTGYGYTF.

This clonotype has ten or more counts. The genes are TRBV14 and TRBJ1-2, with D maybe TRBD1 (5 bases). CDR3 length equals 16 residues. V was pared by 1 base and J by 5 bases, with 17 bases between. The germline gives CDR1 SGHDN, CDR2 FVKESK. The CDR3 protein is CASSQGPAGRQYGYTF. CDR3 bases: TGTGCCAGCAGCCAAGGTCCCGCAGGGAGGCAGTATGGCTACACCTTC.

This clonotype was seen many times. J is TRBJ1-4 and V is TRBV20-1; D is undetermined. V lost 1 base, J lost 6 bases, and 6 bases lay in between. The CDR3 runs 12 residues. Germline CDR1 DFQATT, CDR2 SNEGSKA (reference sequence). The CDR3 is CSARVEHEKLFF. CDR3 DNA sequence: TGCAGTGCTAGAGTTGAACATGAAAAACTGTTTTTT.

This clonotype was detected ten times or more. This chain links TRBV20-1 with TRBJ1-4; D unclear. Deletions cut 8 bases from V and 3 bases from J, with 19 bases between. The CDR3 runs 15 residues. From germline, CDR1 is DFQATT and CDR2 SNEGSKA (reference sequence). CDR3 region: CSSYAPAGANEKLFF. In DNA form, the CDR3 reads TGCAGTTCATACGCCCCGGCGGGAGCTAATGAAAAACTGTTTTTT.

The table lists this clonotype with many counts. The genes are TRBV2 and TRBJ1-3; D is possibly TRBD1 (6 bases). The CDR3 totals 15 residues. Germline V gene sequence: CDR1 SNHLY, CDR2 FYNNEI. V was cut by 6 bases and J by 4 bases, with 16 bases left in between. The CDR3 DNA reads TGTGCCAGCAGAAAACAGGGTCTAAGGGGAAACACCATATATTTT. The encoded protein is CASRKQGLRGNTIYF. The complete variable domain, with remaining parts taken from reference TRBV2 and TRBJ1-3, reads EPEVTQTPSHQVTQMGQEVILRCVPISNHLYFYWYRQILGQKVEFLVSFYNNEISEKSEIFDDQFSVERPDGSNFTLKIRSTKLEDSAMYFCASRKQGLRGNTIYFGEGSWLTVV.

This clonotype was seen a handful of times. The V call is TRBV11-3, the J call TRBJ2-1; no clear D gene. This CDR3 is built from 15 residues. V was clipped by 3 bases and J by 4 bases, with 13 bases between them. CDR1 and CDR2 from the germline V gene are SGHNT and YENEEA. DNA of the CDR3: TGTGCCAGCAGCTTTGCAGATGTCCAATACAATGAGCAGTTCTTC. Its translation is CASSFADVQYNEQFF.